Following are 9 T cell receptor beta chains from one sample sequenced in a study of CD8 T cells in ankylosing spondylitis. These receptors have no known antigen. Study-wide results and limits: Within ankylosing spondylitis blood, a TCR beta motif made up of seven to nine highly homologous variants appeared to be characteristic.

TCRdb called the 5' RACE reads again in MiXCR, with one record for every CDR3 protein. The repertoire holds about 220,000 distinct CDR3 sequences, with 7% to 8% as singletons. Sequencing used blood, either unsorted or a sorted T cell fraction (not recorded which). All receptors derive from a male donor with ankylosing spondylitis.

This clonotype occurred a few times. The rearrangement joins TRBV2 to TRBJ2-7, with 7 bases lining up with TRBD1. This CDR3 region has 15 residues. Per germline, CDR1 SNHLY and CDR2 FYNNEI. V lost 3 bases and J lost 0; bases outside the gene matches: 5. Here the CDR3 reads CASSEGQGVSYEQYF. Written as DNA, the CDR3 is TGTGCCAGCAGTGAGGGGCAGGGGGTCTCCTACGAGCAGTACTTC.

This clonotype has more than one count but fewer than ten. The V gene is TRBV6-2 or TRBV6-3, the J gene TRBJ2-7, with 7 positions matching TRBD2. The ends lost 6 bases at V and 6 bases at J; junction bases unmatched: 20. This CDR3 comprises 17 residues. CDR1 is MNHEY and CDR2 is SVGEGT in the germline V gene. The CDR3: CASRSSSSGSYLSEQYF. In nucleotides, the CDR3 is TGTGCCAGCAGGTCTTCTTCTAGCGGCTCCTATCTTTCCGAGCAGTACTTC.

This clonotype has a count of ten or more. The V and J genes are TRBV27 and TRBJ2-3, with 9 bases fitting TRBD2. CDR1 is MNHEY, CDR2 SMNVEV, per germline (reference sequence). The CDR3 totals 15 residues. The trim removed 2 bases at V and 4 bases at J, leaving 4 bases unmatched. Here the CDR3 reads CASSLAGGPPDTQYF. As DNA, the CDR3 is TGTGCCAGCAGTTTAGCGGGGGGGCCCCCAGATACGCAGTATTTT.

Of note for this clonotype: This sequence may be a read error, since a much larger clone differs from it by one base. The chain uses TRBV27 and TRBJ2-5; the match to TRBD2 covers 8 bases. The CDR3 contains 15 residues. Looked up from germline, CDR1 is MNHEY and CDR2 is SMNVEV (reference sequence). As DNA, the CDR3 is TGTGCCATCAGTGCCCTCGGGCGGGAGGAACAGACCCAGTACTTC. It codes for CAISALGREEQTQYF.

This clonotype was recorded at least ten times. This chain's CDR3 is CASSYPNLQGAYEQYF. Written as DNA, the CDR3 is TGCGCCAGCAGCTATCCAAATTTACAAGGGGCCTACGAGCAGTACTTC. The rearrangement links TRBV5-1 to TRBJ2-7, with D possibly matching TRBD1 (5 bases). This CDR3 contains 16 residues. V lost 3 bases, J lost 2 bases, and 18 bases lay in between. CDR1 and CDR2 (germline): SGHRS, YFSETQ.

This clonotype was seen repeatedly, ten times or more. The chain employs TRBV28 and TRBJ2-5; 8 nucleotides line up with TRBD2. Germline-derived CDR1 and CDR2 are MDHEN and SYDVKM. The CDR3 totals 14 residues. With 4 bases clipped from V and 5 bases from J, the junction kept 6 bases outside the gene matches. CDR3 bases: TGTGCCAGCAGTTCGGGGGGGGAAGGGGAGACCCAGTACTTC. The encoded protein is CASSSGGEGETQYF.

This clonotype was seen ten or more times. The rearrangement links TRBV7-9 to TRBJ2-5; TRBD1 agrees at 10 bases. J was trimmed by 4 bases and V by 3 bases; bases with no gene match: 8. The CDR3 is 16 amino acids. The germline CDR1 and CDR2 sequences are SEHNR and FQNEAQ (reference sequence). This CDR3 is CASSLGYDRGRETQYF. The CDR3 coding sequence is TGTGCCAGCAGCTTGGGCTATGACAGGGGGCGAGAGACCCAGTACTTC.

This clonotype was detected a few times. The CDR3 loop reads CASSLAHNRQYF. Written as DNA, the CDR3 is TGTGCCAGCAGCTTAGCCCACAATAGACAGTACTTC. The chain carries TRBV7-9 and TRBJ2-7; D uncertain. The germline V gene encodes CDR1 SEHNR and CDR2 FQNEAQ (reference sequence). Trimming pared 0 bases from V and 10 bases from J, leaving 10 bases between. The CDR3 is 12 residues long.

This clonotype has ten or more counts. The CDR3 nucleotides are TGCAGATTAGGAGATACGCAGTATTTT. It yields the protein CRLGDTQYF. This rearrangement joins TRBV20-1 to TRBJ2-3; D is unresolved. The length of the CDR3 is 9 residues. The germline CDR1 and CDR2 sequences are DFQATT and SNEGSKA (reference sequence).